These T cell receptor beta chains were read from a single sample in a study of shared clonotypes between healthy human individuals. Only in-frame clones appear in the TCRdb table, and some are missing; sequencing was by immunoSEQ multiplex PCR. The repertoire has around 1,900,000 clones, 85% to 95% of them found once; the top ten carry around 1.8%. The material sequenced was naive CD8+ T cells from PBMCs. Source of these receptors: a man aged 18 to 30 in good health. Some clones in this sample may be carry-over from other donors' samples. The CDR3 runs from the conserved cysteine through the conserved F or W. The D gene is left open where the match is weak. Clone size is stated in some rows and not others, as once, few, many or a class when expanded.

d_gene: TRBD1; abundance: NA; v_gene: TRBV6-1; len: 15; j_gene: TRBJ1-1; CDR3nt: TGTGCCAGCAGGAAAAGGGACAGCATGAACACTGAAGCTTTCTTT; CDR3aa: CASRKRDSMNTEAFF
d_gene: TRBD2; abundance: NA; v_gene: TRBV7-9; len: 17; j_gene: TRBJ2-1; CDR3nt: TGTGCCAGCAGCCCCGGGACTAGCGGGAGCTCCTACAATGAGCAGTTCTTC; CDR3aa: CASSPGTSGSSYNEQFF
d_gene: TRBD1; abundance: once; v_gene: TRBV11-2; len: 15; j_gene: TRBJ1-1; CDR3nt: TGTGCCAGCAGCTCCCCCGGGACAGGGGATACTGAAGCTTTCTTT; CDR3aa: CASSSPGTGDTEAFF
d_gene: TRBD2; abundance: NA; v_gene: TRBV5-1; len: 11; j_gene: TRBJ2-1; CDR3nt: TGCGCCAGCACCTTAGCGGGAGATATGTTCTTC; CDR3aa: CASTLAGDMFF
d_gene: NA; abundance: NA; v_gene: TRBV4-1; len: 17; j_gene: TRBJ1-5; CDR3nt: TGCGCCAGCAGCCTATCGGCCGGGGCCCCCCACAATCAGCCCCAGCATTTT; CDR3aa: CASSLSAGAPHNQPQHF
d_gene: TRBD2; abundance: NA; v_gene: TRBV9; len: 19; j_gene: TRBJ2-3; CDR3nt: TGTGCCAGCAGCGGCTCATTCAGGGCGGGGACTAGCGGCACAGATACGCAGTATTTT; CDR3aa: CASSGSFRAGTSGTDTQYF
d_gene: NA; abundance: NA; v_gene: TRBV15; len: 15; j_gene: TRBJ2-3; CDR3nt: TGTGCCACCAGCAGAGTTGGTGGGGGCCCAGATACGCAGTATTTT; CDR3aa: CATSRVGGGPDTQYF
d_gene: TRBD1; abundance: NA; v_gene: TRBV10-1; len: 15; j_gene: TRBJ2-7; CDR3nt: TGCGCCAGCAGTAAACAACAGGGGCTCTCCTACGAGCAGTACTTC; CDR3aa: CASSKQQGLSYEQYF
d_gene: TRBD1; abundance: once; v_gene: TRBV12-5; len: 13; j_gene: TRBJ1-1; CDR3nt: TGTGCTACCTCGGGACAGCTGAACACTGAAGCTTTCTTT; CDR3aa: CATSGQLNTEAFF
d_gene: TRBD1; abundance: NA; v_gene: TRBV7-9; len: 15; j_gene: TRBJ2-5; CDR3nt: TGTGCCAGCAGCGGGGGACAGGGGGCAGTTGAGACCCAGTACTTC; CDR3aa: CASSGGQGAVETQYF
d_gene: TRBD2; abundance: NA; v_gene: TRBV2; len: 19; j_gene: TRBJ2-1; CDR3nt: TGTGCCAGGGCGCGGGAGACTAGCGGGTCCCCCCCCTCCTACAATGAGCAGTTCTTC; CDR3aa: CARARETSGSPPSYNEQFF
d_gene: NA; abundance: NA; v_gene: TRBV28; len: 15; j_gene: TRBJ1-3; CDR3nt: TGTGCCAGCAGTTTAGGTCGGAACTCTGGAAACACCATATATTTT; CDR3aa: CASSLGRNSGNTIYF
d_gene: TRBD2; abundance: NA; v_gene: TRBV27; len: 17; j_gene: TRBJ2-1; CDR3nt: TGTGCCAGCAGTTTTATGACGACTAGCGGGAGTATAAATGAGCAGTTCTTC; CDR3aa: CASSFMTTSGSINEQFF
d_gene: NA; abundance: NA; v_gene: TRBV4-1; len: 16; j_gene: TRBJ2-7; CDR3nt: TGCGCCAGCAGCCCGCACGGGCAGGGACGCTCCTACGAGCAGTACTTC; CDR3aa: CASSPHGQGRSYEQYF
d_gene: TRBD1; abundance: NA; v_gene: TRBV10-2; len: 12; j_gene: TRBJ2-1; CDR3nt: TGCGCCAGCCAGACAGGGGGGAATGAGCAGTTCTTC; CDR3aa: CASQTGGNEQFF
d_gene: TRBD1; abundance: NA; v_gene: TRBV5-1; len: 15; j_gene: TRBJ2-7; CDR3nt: TGCGCCAGCAGCTTTCCGGGACAGGGCCCCGACGAGCAGTACTTC; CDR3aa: CASSFPGQGPDEQYF
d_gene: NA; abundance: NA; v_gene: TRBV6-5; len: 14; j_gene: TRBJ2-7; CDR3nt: TGTGCCAGCAGTTACGGCGAGAGCTCCTACGAGCAGTACTTC; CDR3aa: CASSYGESSYEQYF
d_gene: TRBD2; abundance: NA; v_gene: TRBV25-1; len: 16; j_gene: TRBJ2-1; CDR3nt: TGTGCCAGCAGGGGACCGGGACTAGCGGGAGGACTTGAGCAGTTCTTC; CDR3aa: CASRGPGLAGGLEQFF
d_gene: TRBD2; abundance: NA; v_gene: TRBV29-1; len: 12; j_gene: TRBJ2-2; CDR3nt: TGCAGCGGGACTAGCGGGGGCGGGGAGCTGTTTTTT; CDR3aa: CSGTSGGGELFF
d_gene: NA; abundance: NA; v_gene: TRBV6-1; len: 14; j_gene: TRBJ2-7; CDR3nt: TGTGCCAGCAGTGAAGTGGGGAGCTCCTACGAGCAGTACTTC; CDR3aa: CASSEVGSSYEQYF
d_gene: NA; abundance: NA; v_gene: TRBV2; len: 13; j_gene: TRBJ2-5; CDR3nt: TGTGCCAGCAGTGAGAGGAGGGTGGAGACCCAGTACTTC; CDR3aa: CASSERRVETQYF
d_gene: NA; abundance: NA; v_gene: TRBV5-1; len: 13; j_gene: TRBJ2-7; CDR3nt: TGCGCCAGCAGCCTCCTCGGGGGGCGCGAGCAGTACTTC; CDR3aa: CASSLLGGREQYF
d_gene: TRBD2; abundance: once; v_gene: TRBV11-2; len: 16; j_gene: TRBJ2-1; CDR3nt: TGTGCCAGCAGCTTAGATGGACTAGCGGGAGGACGGGAGCAGTTCTTC; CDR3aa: CASSLDGLAGGREQFF
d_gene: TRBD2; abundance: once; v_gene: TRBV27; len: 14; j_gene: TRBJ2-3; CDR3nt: TGTGCCAGCAGGGGAGGGGTTAGGCCAGATACGCAGTATTTT; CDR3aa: CASRGGVRPDTQYF
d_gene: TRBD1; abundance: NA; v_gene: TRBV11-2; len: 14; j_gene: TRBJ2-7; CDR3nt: TGTGCCAGCAGGTGGGACAGGGCCGCCTACGAGCAGTACTTC; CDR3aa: CASRWDRAAYEQYF
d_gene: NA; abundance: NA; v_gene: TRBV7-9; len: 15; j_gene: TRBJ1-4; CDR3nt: TGTGCCAGCAGCCTTCCCCTAGGGACTATTGAAAAACTGTTTTTT; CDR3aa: CASSLPLGTIEKLFF
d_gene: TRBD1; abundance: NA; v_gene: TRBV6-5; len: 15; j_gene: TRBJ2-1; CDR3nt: TGTGCCAGCAGTTGGGGACAGGGGGCCGAGGATGAGCAGTTCTTC; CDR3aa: CASSWGQGAEDEQFF
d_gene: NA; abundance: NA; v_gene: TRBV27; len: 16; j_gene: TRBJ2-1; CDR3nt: TGTGCCAGCAGTCGCAACACCGGGAGACCAAACAATGAGCAGTTCTTC; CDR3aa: CASSRNTGRPNNEQFF
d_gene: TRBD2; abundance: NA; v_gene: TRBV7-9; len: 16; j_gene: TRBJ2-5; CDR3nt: TGTGCCAGCAGCTTAGATACTAGCGGGAGGTCCGGGACCCAGTACTTC; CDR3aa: CASSLDTSGRSGTQYF
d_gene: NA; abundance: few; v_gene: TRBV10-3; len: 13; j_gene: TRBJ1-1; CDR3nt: TGTGCCATCAGTGACAGGGAGAACACTGAAGCTTTCTTT; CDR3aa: CAISDRENTEAFF
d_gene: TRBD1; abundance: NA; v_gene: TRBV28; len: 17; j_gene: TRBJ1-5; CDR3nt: TGTGCCAGCAGTCCTGACAGGGAGGGGTTTCGGAATCAGCCCCAGCATTTT; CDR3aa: CASSPDREGFRNQPQHF
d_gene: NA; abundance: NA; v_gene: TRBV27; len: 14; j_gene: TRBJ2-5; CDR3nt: TGTGCCAGCAGTTTTTTGGGGGATGGGAAGACCCAGTACTTC; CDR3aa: CASSFLGDGKTQYF
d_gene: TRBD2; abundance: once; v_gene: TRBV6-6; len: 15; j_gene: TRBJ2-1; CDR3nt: TGTGCCAGCAGTTACGATCTAGCGGCCTACAATGAGCAGTTCTTC; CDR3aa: CASSYDLAAYNEQFF
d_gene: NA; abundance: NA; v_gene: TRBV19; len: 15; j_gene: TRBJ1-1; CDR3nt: TGTGCCAGTAGCCCACTATGGGGTCAGGACACTGAAGCTTTCTTT; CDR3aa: CASSPLWGQDTEAFF
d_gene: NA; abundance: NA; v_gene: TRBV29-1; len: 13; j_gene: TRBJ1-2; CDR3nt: TGCAGCGCTGCCCAGGACGCAAACTATGGCTACACCTTC; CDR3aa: CSAAQDANYGYTF
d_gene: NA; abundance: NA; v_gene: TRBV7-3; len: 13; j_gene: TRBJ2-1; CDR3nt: TGTGCCAGCAGCTCGCTTACCTACAATGAGCAGTTCTTC; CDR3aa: CASSSLTYNEQFF
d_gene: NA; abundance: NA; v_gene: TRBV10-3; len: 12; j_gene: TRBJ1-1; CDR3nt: TGTGCCATCAGTGACTTGAACACTGAAGCTTTCTTT; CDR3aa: CAISDLNTEAFF
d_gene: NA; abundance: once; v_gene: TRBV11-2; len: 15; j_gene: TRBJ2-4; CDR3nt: TGTGCCAGCAGCACGACGAGAGACTGGGAGAACATTCAGTACTTC; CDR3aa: CASSTTRDWENIQYF
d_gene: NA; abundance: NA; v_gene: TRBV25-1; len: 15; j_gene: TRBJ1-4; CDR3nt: TGTGCCAGCAGCCCCCCCCGGGGGCGCGATGAAAAACTGTTTTTT; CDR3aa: CASSPPRGRDEKLFF
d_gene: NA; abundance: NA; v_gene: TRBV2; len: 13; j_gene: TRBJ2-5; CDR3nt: TGTGCCAGCAGTGGCTCCTGGGGAGAGACCCAGTACTTC; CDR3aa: CASSGSWGETQYF
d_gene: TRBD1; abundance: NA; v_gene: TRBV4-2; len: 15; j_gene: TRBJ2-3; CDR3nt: TGTGCCAGCAGCATTTCCGGGACAGCAGCAGATACGCAGTATTTT; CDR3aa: CASSISGTAADTQYF
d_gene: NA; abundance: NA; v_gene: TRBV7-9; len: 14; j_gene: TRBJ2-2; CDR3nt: TGTGCCAGCAGCTTAGCGTTCAACACCGGGGAGCTGTTTTTT; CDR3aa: CASSLAFNTGELFF
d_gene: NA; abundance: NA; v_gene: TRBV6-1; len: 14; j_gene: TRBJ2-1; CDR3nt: TGTGCCAGCAGTGAAGACCACGAGGGACCCGAGCAGTTCTTC; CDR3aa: CASSEDHEGPEQFF
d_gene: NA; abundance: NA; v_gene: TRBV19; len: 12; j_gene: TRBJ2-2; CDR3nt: TGTGCCAGTAGTGGTCGGGATTGGGAGCTGTTTTTT; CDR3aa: CASSGRDWELFF
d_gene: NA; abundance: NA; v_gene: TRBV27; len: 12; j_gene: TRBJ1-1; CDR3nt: TGTGCCAGCAGTTTAGGGTCCACTGAAGCTTTCTTT; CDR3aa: CASSLGSTEAFF
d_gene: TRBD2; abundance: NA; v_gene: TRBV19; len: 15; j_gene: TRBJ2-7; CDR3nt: TGTGCCAGTAGCCCGGGACTAGCGGGCCTCTACGAGCAGTACTTC; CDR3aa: CASSPGLAGLYEQYF
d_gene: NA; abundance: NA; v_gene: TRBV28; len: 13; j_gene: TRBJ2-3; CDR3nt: TGTGCCAGCACCCTACTAGGCACAGATACGCAGTATTTT; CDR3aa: CASTLLGTDTQYF
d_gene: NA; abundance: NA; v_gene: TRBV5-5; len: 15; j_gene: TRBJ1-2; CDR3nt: TGTGCCAGCAGCCTATATCGGACGGAATTATATGGCTACACCTTC; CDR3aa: CASSLYRTELYGYTF
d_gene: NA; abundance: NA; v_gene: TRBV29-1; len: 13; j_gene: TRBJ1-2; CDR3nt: TGCAGCGTTGAAAGAGACAGGCTCTATGGCTACACCTTC; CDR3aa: CSVERDRLYGYTF
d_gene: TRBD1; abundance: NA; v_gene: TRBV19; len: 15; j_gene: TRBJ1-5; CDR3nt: TGTGCCAGTATCGGGACAGGGGACGCGGATCAGCCCCAGCATTTT; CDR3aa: CASIGTGDADQPQHF
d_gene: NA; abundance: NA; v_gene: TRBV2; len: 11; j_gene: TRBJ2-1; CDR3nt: TGTGCCAGCACTGAGGGCAATGAGCAGTTCTTC; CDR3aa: CASTEGNEQFF
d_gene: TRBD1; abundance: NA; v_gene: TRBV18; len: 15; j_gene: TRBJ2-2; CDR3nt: TGTGCCAGCTCACCTAACAGGGGACACACCGGGGAGCTGTTTTTT; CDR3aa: CASSPNRGHTGELFF
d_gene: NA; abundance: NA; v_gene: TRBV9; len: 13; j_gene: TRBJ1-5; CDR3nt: TGTGCCAGCAGCACAGGGAGGAATCAGCCCCAGCATTTT; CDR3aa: CASSTGRNQPQHF
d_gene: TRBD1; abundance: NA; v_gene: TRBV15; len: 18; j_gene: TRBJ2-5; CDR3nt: TGTGCCACCAGCAGGGCAGGCGCTGGGACAGGACTCGAAGAGACCCAGTACTTC; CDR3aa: CATSRAGAGTGLEETQYF
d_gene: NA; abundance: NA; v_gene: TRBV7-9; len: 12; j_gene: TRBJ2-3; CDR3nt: TGTGCCAGCAGCACAGCACTGGATACGCAGTATTTT; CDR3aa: CASSTALDTQYF
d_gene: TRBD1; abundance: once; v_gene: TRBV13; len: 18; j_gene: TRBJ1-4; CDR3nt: TGTGCCAGCAGCCTTGGAAGAGTAGGGGACAGGGAAAATGAAAAACTGTTTTTT; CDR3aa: CASSLGRVGDRENEKLFF
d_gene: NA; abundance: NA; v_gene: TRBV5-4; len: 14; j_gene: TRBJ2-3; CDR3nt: TGTGCCAGCAGCCCTGGACTTTACACAGATACGCAGTATTTT; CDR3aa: CASSPGLYTDTQYF
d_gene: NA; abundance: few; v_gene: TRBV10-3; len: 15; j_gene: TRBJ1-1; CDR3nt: TGTGCCATCAGTGAGTCGAGGCAGCTAAACACTGAAGCTTTCTTT; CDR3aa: CAISESRQLNTEAFF